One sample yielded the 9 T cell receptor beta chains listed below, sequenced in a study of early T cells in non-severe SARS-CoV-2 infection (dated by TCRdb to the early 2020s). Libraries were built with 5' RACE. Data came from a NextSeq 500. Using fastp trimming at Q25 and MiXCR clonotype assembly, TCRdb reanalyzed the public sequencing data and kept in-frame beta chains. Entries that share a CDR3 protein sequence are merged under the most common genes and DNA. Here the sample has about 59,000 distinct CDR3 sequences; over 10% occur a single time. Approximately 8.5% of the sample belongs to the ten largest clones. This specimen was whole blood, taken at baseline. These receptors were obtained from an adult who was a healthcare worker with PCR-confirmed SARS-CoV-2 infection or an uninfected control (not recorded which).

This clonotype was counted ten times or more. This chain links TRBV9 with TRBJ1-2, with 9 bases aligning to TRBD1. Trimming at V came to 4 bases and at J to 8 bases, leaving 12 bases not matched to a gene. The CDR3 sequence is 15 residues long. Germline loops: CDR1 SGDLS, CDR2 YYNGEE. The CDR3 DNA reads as TGTGCCAGCAGCACCCAGACAGGGGGATTGAGAGGCTACACCTTC. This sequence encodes CASSTQTGGLRGYTF. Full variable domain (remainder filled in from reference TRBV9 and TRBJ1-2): DSGVTQTPKHLITATGQRVTLRCSPRSGDLSVYWYQQSLDQGLQFLIQYYNGEERAKGNILERFSAQQFPDLHSELNLSSLELGDSALYFCASSTQTGGLRGYTFGSGTRLTVV.

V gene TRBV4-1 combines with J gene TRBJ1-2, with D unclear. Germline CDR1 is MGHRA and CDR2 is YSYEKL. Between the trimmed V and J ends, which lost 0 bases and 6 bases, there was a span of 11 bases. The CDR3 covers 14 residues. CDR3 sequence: CASSQEGTGDGYTF. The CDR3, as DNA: TGCGCCAGCAGCCAAGAGGGTACGGGCGATGGCTACACCTTC.

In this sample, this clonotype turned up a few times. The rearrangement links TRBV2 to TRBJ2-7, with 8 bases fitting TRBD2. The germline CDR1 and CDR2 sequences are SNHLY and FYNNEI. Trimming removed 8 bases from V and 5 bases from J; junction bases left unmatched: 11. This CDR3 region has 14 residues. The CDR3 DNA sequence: TGTGCCAGCCAACCCTCGGGACTAGTGGACGAGCAGTACTTC. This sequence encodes CASQPSGLVDEQYF. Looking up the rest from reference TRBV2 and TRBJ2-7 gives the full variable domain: EPEVTQTPSHQVTQMGQEVILRCVPISNHLYFYWYRQILGQKVEFLVSFYNNEISEKSEIFDDQFSVERPDGSNFTLKIRSTKLEDSAMYFCASQPSGLVDEQYFGPGTRLTVT.

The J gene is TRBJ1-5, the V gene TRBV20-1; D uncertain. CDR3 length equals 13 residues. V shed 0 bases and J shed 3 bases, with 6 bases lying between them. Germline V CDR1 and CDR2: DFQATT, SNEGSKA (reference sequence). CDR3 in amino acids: CSARDGNNQPQHF. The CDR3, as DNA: TGCAGTGCTAGAGACGGGAACAATCAGCCCCAGCATTTT.

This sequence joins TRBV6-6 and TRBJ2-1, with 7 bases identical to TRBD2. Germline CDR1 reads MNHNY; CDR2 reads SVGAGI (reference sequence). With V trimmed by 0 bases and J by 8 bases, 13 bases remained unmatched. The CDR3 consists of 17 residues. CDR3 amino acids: CASSYSIGGTSLDEQFF. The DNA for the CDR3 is TGTGCCAGCAGTTACTCGATCGGGGGGACCTCCCTCGATGAGCAGTTCTTC.

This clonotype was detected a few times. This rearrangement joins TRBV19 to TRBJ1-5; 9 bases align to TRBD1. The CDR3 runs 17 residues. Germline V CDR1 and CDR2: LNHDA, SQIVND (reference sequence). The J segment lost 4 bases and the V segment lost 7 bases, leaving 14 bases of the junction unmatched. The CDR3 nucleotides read TGTGCCAGTACCCTTGTTTCGGGACAGGGTCGTAATCAGCCCCAGCATTTT. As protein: CASTLVSGQGRNQPQHF.

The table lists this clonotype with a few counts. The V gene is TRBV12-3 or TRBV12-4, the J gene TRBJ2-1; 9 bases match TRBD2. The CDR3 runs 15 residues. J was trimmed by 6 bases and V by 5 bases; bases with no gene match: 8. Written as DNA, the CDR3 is TGTGCCAGCAGTGATTTAGCGGGGGCGAGCAATGAGCAGTTCTTC. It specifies CASSDLAGASNEQFF.

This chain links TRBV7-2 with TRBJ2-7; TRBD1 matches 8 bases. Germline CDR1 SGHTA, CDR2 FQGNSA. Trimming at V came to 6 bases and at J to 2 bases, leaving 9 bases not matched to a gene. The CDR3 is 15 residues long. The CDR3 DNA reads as TGTGCCAGCAGTCTATCTCGGACAGGGCCCTACGAGCAGTACTTC. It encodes CASSLSRTGPYEQYF.

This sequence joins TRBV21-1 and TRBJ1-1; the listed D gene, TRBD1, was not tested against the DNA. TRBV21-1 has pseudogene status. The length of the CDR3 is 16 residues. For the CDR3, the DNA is TGTGCCAGCAGCAAAAAGGGGACAGGGAGGAAGACTGAAGCTTTCTTT. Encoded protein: CASSKKGTGRKTEAFF.